Reported below is one TCR beta chain. This clone came up a few times. It has no known antigen specificity. No much larger clone is present one base from it, and per-base qualities are unavailable. TCRbeta CDR3 regions were amplified from genomic DNA using the immunoSEQ Assay, a bias-controlled multiplex PCR. The authors' analysis ran thus. Nucleated cell counts per sample were estimated from amplification of reference gene primers within the assay. Sequence reads were collapsed and filtered to measure the absolute abundance of every unique TCRbeta CDR3 rearrangement. For each sample, productive Simpson clonality was calculated as the square root of Simpson's diversity index across productive rearrangements. TCRdb took this table from immuneACCESS and kept in-frame rearrangements with V and J called. Such tables lack part of the clones; where checked against another copy, unresolved V genes explain under half of the gap, and the rest is unexplained. V, J and clone size reflect that table, while D and trimming were determined from the DNA. The sample contains 210,000 or so clones, approximately 84% of them found a single time. Approximately 8% of the sample comes from the top ten.

Collaborating institutions collected whole blood in K2EDTA tubes following their own protocols. For TCRbeta analysis, collaborators shipped samples as frozen whole blood, isolated PBMCs, or DNA extracted from either of those sample types. These data originate in a study of blood T cell repertoires in COVID-19 (dated by TCRdb to 2020 to 2021). Some background on the complete study: The collaborator samples originated in the United States, Italy and Spain and spanned the acute and convalescent phases of COVID-19. The material from the prospective study consisted of cDNA or gDNA derived from T cells, B-cell-depleted T cells, or PBMCs. Subjects who had been exposed to COVID-19, were actively infected with it, or had recovered from it provided the deeply sampled blood TCRbeta repertoires that made up the dataset. The repertoires were released in a freely available public database intended as a resource for research on the immune response to SARS-CoV-2. Samples came from the ongoing ImmuneRACE study (first 160 participants) plus 1,254 subjects from 6 global collaborators. Nearly every sample came with metadata listing a de-identified subject ID, COVID-19 status, age in years and sex. Where available, HLA class I and class II types were obtained from metadata supplied by the sample provider rather than from assay-based typing. Results the study describes overall, beyond this receptor: Clinical and demographic metadata were provided uncurated, with the amount varying by source and participant.

The TCR comes from a woman in her forties or fifties with active or convalescent COVID-19. Sequencing was performed on peripheral blood.

The DNA is as follows: TGTGCCAGCAGCCTGGGAGGGGATGGCAATCAGCCCCAGCATTTT. Its protein product is CASSLGGDGNQPQHF. The chain couples TRBV2 to TRBJ1-5; the D gene is perhaps TRBD1, from 5 matching bases. V is shortened by 6 bases, J by 2 bases, and the region joining them spans 14 bases. According to the germline V gene, CDR1 reads SNHLY and CDR2 reads FYNNEI. Including cysteine and phenylalanine, the CDR3 has 15 amino acids. The CDR3 DNA has 45 bases and is translated from base 1.